The sequence of this T cell receptor beta chain was determined in a study of cytomegalovirus exposure and HLA in healthy donors. PCR used 60 Vbeta primers and 13 Jbeta primers. Only in-frame clones appear in the TCRdb table, and some are missing; sequencing was by immunoSEQ multiplex PCR. The sample includes over 150,000 clones, 60% to 85% seen only once; the top ten take about 3.1%. The CDR3 length is 13 residues. Germline loops: CDR1 SGHTA, CDR2 FQGNSA. Sequenced: PBMCs. The V gene is TRBV7-2, the J gene TRBJ1-3; 12 nucleotides line up with TRBD1. The clonotype originates from a woman aged 45-59 years in good health and CMV-seropositive. The CDR3 sequence: CAGGQGAGNTIYF. The DNA for the CDR3 is TGTGCTGGGGGACAGGGGGCCGGAAACACCATATATTTT.